The source of this T cell receptor beta chain is a study of blood T cell repertoires in COVID-19. Clones were read by immunoSEQ multiplex PCR, and TCRdb kept only the in-frame ones, dropping some. The sample records 400,000 to 550,000 clones, around nine tenths being singletons. Per germline, CDR1 DFQATT and CDR2 SNEGSKA (reference sequence). The CDR3 length is 11 residues. Trimming left V 3 bases short and J 5 bases short, with 8 bases between. The clonotype comes from a woman between 18 and 29 years old with acute COVID-19. The sequenced sample consisted of PBMCs or T cells enriched from blood (not recorded which). This chain uses TRBV20-1 with TRBJ2-7, with D possibly TRBD1 on 6 matching bases. The CDR3 region has the DNA TGCAGTGCTAGTCAGGGGAACGAGCAGTACTTC. Its protein product is CSASQGNEQYF.